This T cell receptor beta chain was profiled in a study of vaccination and CD4 T cells after COVID-19. Study summary: The authors sampled three convalescent patients on day 14 and on days 161 to 241 post-vaccination.

Worth noting for this clonotype: Its target is unknown.

Time point given: late sampling 161 to 241 days after vaccination in three convalescent patients. Treatment specified: 10-day PBMC culture with coronavirus spike peptide pools or control peptides (ViraFEST assay). The CDR3 totals 14 residues. At the Johns Hopkins FTIC core, DNA taken from cultured CD4+ T cells was sequenced by way of the Oncomine TCR Beta short-read assay. TCRdb re-called the PCR reads through MiXCR, storing one row per CDR3 protein. The table shows over 20,000 distinct CDR3 sequences, with roughly 35% occurring only once. The sequences come from CD4+ T cells from blood, cultured in vitro, collected about 7 months after SARS-CoV-2 vaccination. The chain links TRBV21-1 to TRBJ2-1; the table assigns TRBD1, which was not confirmed against the DNA. TRBV21-1 is a recognized pseudogene. This receptor was taken from a human donor who had recovered from COVID-19. DNA for the CDR3: TGTGCCAGCAGCAAAGAAGTAAGGGGGCGAAGGCAGTTCTTC. As protein: CASSKEVRGRRQFF.